The T cell receptor (beta chain) under discussion was sequenced for a study of technical replicates of blood from a handful of donors. The repertoire was sequenced with immunoSEQ multiplex PCR; TCRdb's copy has only in-frame clones and lacks some. The table has about 80,000 clones, 65% to 90% seen once. V lost 2 bases to trimming and J lost 3 bases, with 14 bases between them. Germline CDR1 is GTSNPN and CDR2 is SVGIG (reference sequence). The length of the CDR3 is 15 residues. This TCR was sampled from a human donor in good health. Some clones in this sample may be carry-over from other donors' samples. The chain links TRBV30 to TRBJ1-5; possibly TRBD1 for D (5 bases). Sequenced input: PBMCs. CDR3 loop: CAWSIKGLDNQPQHF. CDR3 coding DNA: TGTGCCTGGAGTATTAAGGGGCTCGACAATCAGCCCCAGCATTTT.